The 17 T cell receptor beta chains below were found in one sample sequenced in a study of blood T cell repertoires in COVID-19. Profiled with immunoSEQ multiplex PCR; TCRdb holds only in-frame clones, not every one. This table holds 35,000 to 45,000 clones, under 85% found once. Sequencing input: peripheral blood. All receptors derive from a woman over 75 with acute or convalescent COVID-19.

This chain links TRBV5-6 with TRBJ2-1; TRBD1 matches 10 bases. The CDR3 is made up of 12 amino acids. Germline CDR1 SGHDT, CDR2 YYEEEE. Unmatched junction bases numbered 9, after V lost 5 bases and J lost 16 bases. CDR3 protein: CASSFRDRGTFF. The CDR3 DNA follows: TGTGCCAGCAGTTTCCGGGACAGGGGTACCTTCTTC.

This chain uses TRBV3-1 (or the pseudogene TRBV3-2) with TRBJ1-4, with D possibly matching TRBD1 (6 bases). Trimming took 3 bases from V and 7 from J, leaving 15 bases between them. Germline V CDR1 and CDR2: LGHDT, YNNKEL (reference sequence). This CDR3 has 15 amino acids. CDR3: CASSQRGLGGEKLFF. The CDR3 DNA follows: TGTGCCAGCAGCCAGAGGGGGTTGGGTGGTGAAAAACTGTTTTTT.

Here the CDR3 reads CASCPDRGRPLHF. CDR3 in DNA: TGTGCCAGCTGTCCCGACAGGGGAAGACCCCTCCACTTT. This chain connects TRBV27 to TRBJ1-6; TRBD1 matches at 8 bases. Unmatched junction bases numbered 9, after V lost 8 bases and J lost 12 bases. Germline lookup yields CDR1 MNHEY and CDR2 SMNVEV (reference sequence). This CDR3 has 13 amino acids.

This sequence joins TRBV11-2 and TRBJ2-1; TRBD2 matches 10 bases. CDR1 is SGHAT and CDR2 is FQNNGV in the germline V gene. This CDR3 is 16 amino acids long. V gave up 2 bases and J gave up 8 bases; unmatched junction bases: 9. The CDR3 sequence: CASSLTSGRAGDEQFF. In nucleotides, the CDR3 is TGTGCCAGCAGCTTAACCAGCGGGAGGGCGGGCGATGAGCAGTTCTTC.

The chain has TRBV24-1 and TRBJ2-1, with 7 bases identical to TRBD1. Germline V CDR1 and CDR2: KGHDR, SFDVKD. The CDR3 loop spans 14 amino acids. The J segment lost 9 bases and the V segment lost 0 bases, leaving 4 bases of the junction unmatched. The CDR3 sequence is CATSDLKGGGEQFF. For the CDR3, the DNA is TGTGCCACCAGTGATTTGAAAGGGGGCGGTGAGCAGTTCTTC.

V gene TRBV19 combines with J gene TRBJ2-1; 8 nucleotides align to TRBD1. J gave up 6 bases and V 2 bases, and 9 bases lay outside the gene matches. This CDR3 is 16 amino acids long. Germline V gene data show CDR1 as LNHDA and CDR2 as SQIVND (reference sequence). CDR3 sequence (DNA): TGTGCCAGTAGTATAAAGCGGACAGGGTTCCGCAATGAGCAGTTCTTC. Its protein product is CASSIKRTGFRNEQFF.

The CDR3 is CASSHDRPGYTF. The CDR3 DNA sequence: TGTGCCAGTAGCCATGACAGGCCTGGCTACACCTTC. The genes are TRBV19 and TRBJ1-2; D may be TRBD1 (6 bases). Trimming cost V 6 bases and J 7 bases, with 12 bases left between them. Germline V lookup: CDR1 LNHDA, CDR2 SQIVND (reference sequence). This CDR3 contains 12 residues.

In this sample, this clone turned up once. This chain links TRBV27 with TRBJ2-1; 13 nucleotides line up with TRBD2. V trimming: 5 bases; J trimming: 7 bases; junction bases outside the gene matches: 5. This CDR3 contains 15 residues. The germline gives CDR1 MNHEY, CDR2 SMNVEV (reference sequence). CDR3 in amino acids: CASSPLGLAGNEQFF. CDR3 sequence (DNA): TGTGCCAGCAGTCCGTTGGGACTAGCGGGGAATGAGCAGTTCTTC.

There are a few counts of this clone. The chain employs TRBV5-1 and TRBJ2-7, with unresolved D. Trimming cost V 3 bases and J 2 bases, with 12 bases left between them. The CDR3 is made up of 14 amino acids. Germline V gene lookup returns CDR1 SGHRS and CDR2 YFSETQ. The DNA of the CDR3 is TGCGCCAGCAGCTCGTCCAGGATTACCTACGAGCAGTACTTC. Its protein product is CASSSSRITYEQYF.

The rearrangement links TRBV5-1 to TRBJ1-4; 7 bases fit TRBD1. The CDR3 runs 15 residues. Germline-derived CDR1 and CDR2 are SGHRS and YFSETQ. J gave up 5 bases and V 4 bases, and 8 bases lay outside the gene matches. CDR3 sequence reads: CASSLRGQVNEKLFF. CDR3 sequence (DNA): TGCGCCAGCAGCCTCCGAGGACAGGTGAATGAAAAACTGTTTTTT. Using reference TRBV5-1 and TRBJ1-4 for the parts outside the CDR3, the full variable domain is KAGVTQTPRYLIKTRGQQVTLSCSPISGHRSVSWYQQTPGQGLQFLFEYFSETQRNKGNFPGRFSGRQFSNSRSEMNVSTLELGDSALYLCASSLRGQVNEKLFFGSGTQLSVL.

The gene calls are TRBV7-9 and TRBJ2-2; 12 positions match TRBD2. The V gene's germline CDR1 is SEHNR and CDR2 FQNEAQ (reference sequence). The V gene end was trimmed by 1 base and the J gene end by 3 bases; junction bases not matched to a gene: 3. The CDR3 is 17 residues long. CDR3 nucleotide sequence: TGTGCCAGCAGCTTAGGGACTAGCGGGAAGGACACCGGGGAGCTGTTTTTT. This codes for CASSLGTSGKDTGELFF.

This chain links TRBV28 with TRBJ1-5; D perhaps matches TRBD1 (6 bases). V lost 4 bases to trimming and J lost 6 bases, with 16 bases between them. CDR1 is MDHEN, CDR2 SYDVKM, per germline. This CDR3 is 15 amino acids long. The CDR3 DNA reads as TGTGCCAGCAGTTCTCTAGGGACATGGGGTCAGCCCCAGCATTTT. Amino acid sequence: CASSSLGTWGQPQHF.

J is TRBJ1-3 and V is TRBV19; D unresolved. Germline V CDR1 and CDR2: LNHDA, SQIVND (reference sequence). The V and J ends lost 1 base and 0 bases respectively, with 7 bases between them. This CDR3 has 15 residues. CDR3 DNA: TGTGCCAGTAGTATAGTAACCAGCTCTGGAAACACCATATATTTT. Protein sequence: CASSIVTSSGNTIYF.

CDR3 region: CASSPPGLAGKDTQYF. The CDR3 nucleotides are TGTGCCAGCAGCCCACCGGGACTAGCGGGAAAAGATACGCAGTATTTT. The chain joins TRBV7-2 to TRBJ2-3, with TRBD2 matching 13 bases. V shed 5 bases, J shed 5 bases, and the junction held 7 bases outside the gene matches. Germline V gene data show CDR1 as SGHTA and CDR2 as FQGNSA. The length of the CDR3 is 16 residues. The entire variable domain, with the rest obtained from reference TRBV7-2 and TRBJ2-3, is as follows: GAGVSQSPSNKVTEKGKDVELRCDPISGHTALYWYRQSLGQGLEFLIYFQGNSAPDKSGLPSDRFSAERTGGSVSTLTIQRTQQEDSAVYLCASSPPGLAGKDTQYFGPGTRLTVL.

This sequence joins TRBV9 and TRBJ2-5; 11 positions match TRBD2. This CDR3 is 15 amino acids long. With V trimmed by 2 bases and J by 5 bases, 5 bases remained unmatched. Germline lookup yields CDR1 SGDLS and CDR2 YYNGEE. The CDR3 protein is CASSVGTSGWETQYF. The DNA for the CDR3 is TGTGCCAGCAGCGTCGGGACTAGCGGTTGGGAGACCCAGTACTTC.

In nucleotides, the CDR3 is TGTGCCAGCAGCACCTTGGGGCAGAGCTCCTATAATTCACCCCTCCACTTT. Residues: CASSTLGQSSYNSPLHF. The chain combines TRBV11-2 with TRBJ1-6, with D possibly TRBD1 on 5 matching bases. From germline, CDR1 is SGHAT and CDR2 FQNNGV. V lost 5 bases to trimming and J lost 0 bases, with 14 bases between them. The CDR3 extends over 17 amino acids.

The chain is built from TRBV12-5 and TRBJ2-2; the match to TRBD2 covers 12 bases. With 1 base clipped from V and 8 bases from J, the junction kept 5 bases outside the gene matches. Germline V lookup: CDR1 LGHNT, CDR2 FRNRAP. The CDR3 is made up of 16 amino acids. Here the CDR3 DNA reads TGTGCTAGTGGTTTGGGACTAGCGGGAGAAGGTGGGGAGCTGTTTTTT. The encoded protein is CASGLGLAGEGGELFF.